Sequencing of this T cell receptor beta chain was carried out in a study of T cell responses to AZD1222 COVID-19 vaccine. Study-level information: Researchers grouped second doses given at about 4 or about 12 weeks into one pool. Overall study results and limits: Spike-specific TCR breadth and depth were elevated following two AZD1222 doses. No day 14 peak samples; only post-peak repertoires were characterized. Donors were largely white British and mainly female; clonal diversity was possibly underestimated.

Only in-frame clones appear in the TCRdb table, and some are missing; sequencing was by immunoSEQ multiplex PCR. The sample lists about 99,000 clones; 75% to 95% were seen once. The CDR3 extends over 14 amino acids. Trimming left V 9 bases short and J 0 bases short, with 11 bases between. Per the germline V gene, CDR1 is MNHEY and CDR2 is SMNVEV (reference sequence). In regard to this clone: Its antigen is undetermined.

This sequence originates from an adult in good health. This chain links TRBV27 with TRBJ2-2, with D perhaps matching TRBD2 (6 bases). The specimen was peripheral blood, collected on day 0 of AZD1222 vaccination. DNA for the CDR3: TGTGCCAGACGGACTACCCCGAACACCGGGGAGCTGTTTTTT. Translation: CARRTTPNTGELFF.